This T cell receptor (beta chain) is drawn from a study of blood T cell repertoires in COVID-19. Study context: From the United States, Italy and Spain came samples of acute and convalescent COVID-19. From T cells, B-cell-depleted T cells, or PBMCs came the material, which was cDNA or gDNA.

The table lists this clone with many counts. This same CDR3 is encoded by further DNA sequences in the sample. The CDR3 sequence is 14 residues long. V lost 3 bases, J lost 3 bases, and 11 bases lay in between. Germline V gene sequence: CDR1 LNHDA, CDR2 SQIVND (reference sequence). Per the authors' pipeline: Counts of nucleated cells, estimated from reference gene primer amplification, were obtained. Clones were read by immunoSEQ multiplex PCR, and TCRdb kept only the in-frame ones, dropping some. The DNA gave D and trimming, while V, J and clone size come from that table. The data contain roughly 180,000 clones, 80% to 90% of them singletons.

This TCR was sampled from a man aged 55-75 years with acute or convalescent COVID-19. The rearrangement uses TRBV19 and TRBJ1-1; no firm D call. The sequencing sample was made of peripheral blood. In nucleotides, the CDR3 is TGTGCCAGTAGTATTCGGGCGCGGGACACTGAAGCTTTCTTT. Translation gives CASSIRARDTEAFF.